Below, one T cell receptor (beta chain) is given with its context. Its antigen remains undetermined. Qualities for individual bases were not recorded, and no much larger clone is one base off. This specimen belongs to a study of blood T cell repertoires in COVID-19 (dated by TCRdb to the early 2020s). Regarding the research as a whole: Samples covering the acute and convalescent phases of COVID-19 were provided by collaborators in the United States, Italy and Spain. The prospective study material was composed of cDNA or gDNA derived from T cells, B-cell-depleted T cells, or PBMCs. Subjects who had been exposed to COVID-19, were actively infected with it, or had recovered from it provided the deeply sampled blood TCRbeta repertoires that made up the dataset. The repertoires were released in a freely available public database intended as a resource for research on the immune response to SARS-CoV-2. The samples were drawn from two sources: the first 160 participants of the ongoing ImmuneRACE study, and fewer than 1,500 subjects contributed by 6 global collaborators. The sample metadata nearly always contained a de-identified subject ID, COVID-19 status, age in years and sex. HLA class I and class II types, where available, came from metadata supplied by the sample provider rather than from assay-based typing. Paper-wide results and their limitations: The amount of clinical and demographic metadata varied by source and participant and was provided uncurated.

The immunoSEQ Assay, a bias-controlled multiplex PCR, was used to amplify TCRbeta CDR3 regions from genomic DNA. The published analysis was carried out like this. The number of nucleated cells in each sample was estimated by amplification of reference gene primers within the assay. To quantify the absolute abundance of each unique TCRbeta CDR3 rearrangement, sequence reads were collapsed and filtered. Productive Simpson clonality was computed per sample as the square root of Simpson's diversity index over productive rearrangements. TCRdb took this table from immuneACCESS and kept in-frame rearrangements with V and J called. Such tables lack part of the clones; where checked against another copy, unresolved V genes explain under half of the gap, and the rest is unexplained. The DNA was the basis for D and trimming; V, J and clone size are from that table. Present in this sample are approximately 91,000 clones, roughly 85% of which were seen just once. More than 4.5% of the sample comes from the top ten.

V gives up 0 bases and J gives up 4 bases, and the segment between their germline ends measures 6 bases. The CDR3 goes from the cysteine to the phenylalanine over 13 residues. Kept here is only the CDR3 DNA, which spans 39 bases and is read in frame from base 1. The CDR1 and CDR2 encoded by the germline V gene are SGHVS and FQNEAQ. Whole blood was collected in K2EDTA tubes by collaborating institutions according to the institutions' own protocols. For TCRbeta analysis, collaborators shipped samples as frozen whole blood, isolated PBMCs, or DNA extracted from either of those sample types. The V gene is TRBV7-8 and the J gene is TRBJ1-2, with the D gene call left open. Sample: peripheral blood. The receptor was isolated from a man in his 70s with acute or convalescent COVID-19. The DNA sequence is given as TGTGCCAGCAGCTTAGCAAACTTCTATGGCTACACCTTC. The translation is CASSLANFYGYTF.